The clone carrying this T cell receptor (beta chain) was observed a single time. The sample belongs to a study of blood T cell repertoires in COVID-19. Study in general: Acute and convalescent COVID-19 samples came from the United States, Italy and Spain. PBMCs, B-cell-depleted T cells, or T cells were the source of the cDNA or gDNA that made up the material.

In the study's own analysis: Cell counts per sample came from amplifying reference gene primers. Sequencing used immunoSEQ multiplex PCR; TCRdb keeps in-frame clones, though not all of them. Clonal size and the V and J genes are those of that table, whereas D and trimming came from the DNA. The table lists about 68,000 clones, around nine tenths of them singletons. Seattle's cohort entered during active infection and was followed longitudinally. This CDR3 has 13 residues. Germline V lookup: CDR1 SGHNT, CDR2 YYREEE (reference sequence). The trim removed 7 bases at V and 5 bases at J, leaving 8 bases unmatched.

The sample was peripheral blood. The sequence derives from a woman aged 45-60 years with COVID-19, enrolled during active disease. The chain is built from TRBV5-4 and TRBJ2-7; the match to TRBD2 covers 8 bases. As DNA, the CDR3 is TGTGCCAGCGAGAGCGGGAGTAGCAACGAGCAGTACTTC. As protein: CASESGSSNEQYF.